Listed here are 13 T cell receptor beta chains from one sample, sequenced in a study of graft-versus-host responses after intestinal transplantation. Libraries were prepared by immunoSEQ multiplex PCR; TCRdb keeps only in-frame clonotypes and omits some of them. The data contain under 100,000 clones, around 83% of them singletons. Their target antigens are unknown. This sample comprised unstimulated CD4+ T cells sorted from spleen or lymph node cells, obtained before intestinal transplant. The origin of the receptors is a human donor who received an intestinal transplant.

This clone was seen a handful of times. This chain uses TRBV30 with TRBJ1-4; D gene unclear. The CDR3 length is 14 residues. Germline V lookup: CDR1 GTSNPN, CDR2 SVGIG (reference sequence). The V and J ends lost 4 bases and 10 bases respectively, with 19 bases between them. CDR3 sequence reads: CAWKLQDLSRKLFF. The CDR3 region has the DNA TGTGCCTGGAAACTGCAGGACTTGAGTAGAAAACTGTTTTTT.

This clone was counted once. This chain joins TRBV5-5 and TRBJ1-2, with D tentatively TRBD1 (5 bases). V was shortened by 0 bases and J by 8 bases, with 17 bases between the two germline ends. The CDR3 is made up of 15 amino acids. Looked up from germline, CDR1 is SGHKS and CDR2 is YYEKEE (reference sequence). CDR3 amino acids: CASSLVVRGVEGYTF. As DNA, the CDR3 is TGTGCCAGCAGCTTGGTCGTTCGGGGGGTTGAAGGCTACACCTTC.

J is TRBJ1-2 and V is TRBV7-2; unclear D gene. Per the germline V gene, CDR1 is SGHTA and CDR2 is FQGNSA. V shed 0 bases and J shed 4 bases, with 6 bases lying between them. The CDR3 spans 13 residues. The CDR3 sequence: CASSLAASYGYTF. CDR3 DNA: TGTGCCAGCAGCTTAGCGGCCAGCTATGGCTACACCTTC.

This clone has a single count. The rearrangement links TRBV5-5 to TRBJ1-5, with D unclear. CDR1 SGHKS and CDR2 YYEKEE come from the germline V gene (reference sequence). The V end was cut by 0 bases, the J end by 8 bases, with 12 bases between. This CDR3 is 14 amino acids long. The CDR3 loop is CASSLEWTGKPQHF. The CDR3 DNA reads TGTGCCAGCAGCTTGGAGTGGACTGGGAAGCCCCAGCATTTT.

This clone was detected a few times. In the same sample, other DNA sequences code for this CDR3. The rearrangement uses TRBV28 and TRBJ1-5; tentatively, D is TRBD1 (5 bases). The V and J ends lost 5 bases and 4 bases respectively, with 6 bases between them. The CDR3 is 12 residues long. In germline, CDR1 is MDHEN, CDR2 SYDVKM. The CDR3 DNA sequence: TGTGCCAGCAGTAGGGGTAATCAGCCCCAGCATTTT. As protein: CASSRGNQPQHF. Full variable domain (remainder filled in from reference TRBV28 and TRBJ1-5): DVKVTQSSRYLVKRTGEKVFLECVQDMDHENMFWYRQDPGLGLRLIYFSYDVKMKEKGDIPEGYSVSREKKERFSLILESASTNQTSMYLCASSRGNQPQHFGDGTRLSIL.

The table lists this clone with a few counts. The chain is built from TRBV7-9 and TRBJ2-7, with 8 bases fitting TRBD1. There are 15 residues in the CDR3. V was pared by 5 bases and J by 2 bases, with 8 bases of the junction left unmatched. CDR1 is SEHNR, CDR2 FQNEAQ, per germline (reference sequence). DNA for the CDR3: TGTGCCAGCAGCGTTCAGGGGGCCTTCCCCTACGAGCAGTACTTC. Translated: CASSVQGAFPYEQYF.

This chain links TRBV11-2 with TRBJ2-7; 7 bases agree with TRBD1. The junction had 9 bases not matched to a gene; V was cut back by 4 bases and J by 3 bases. Germline V gene lookup returns CDR1 SGHAT and CDR2 FQNNGV. The CDR3 is 15 amino acids. The CDR3 region is CASSWRRGGSYEQYF. In nucleotides, the CDR3 is TGTGCCAGCAGCTGGCGCCGAGGGGGCAGCTACGAGCAGTACTTC.

The CDR3 DNA follows: TGTGCCAGCAGCCTTGTTTCTGGCGGCTACACCTTC. It is translated as CASSLVSGGYTF. The chain employs TRBV5-4 and TRBJ1-2; D not resolved. The CDR3 is 12 residues long. The germline gives CDR1 SGHNT, CDR2 YYREEE (reference sequence). Deletions cut 4 bases from V and 8 bases from J, with 12 bases between. Complete variable domain (other parts from reference TRBV5-4 and TRBJ1-2): ETGVTQSPTHLIKTRGQQVTLRCSSQSGHNTVSWYQQALGQGPQFIFQYYREEENGRGNFPPRFSGLQFPNYSSELNVNALELDDSALYLCASSLVSGGYTFGSGTRLTVV.

The CDR3 loop is CASSPRTGRSNQPQHF. In DNA, the CDR3 is TGTGCCAGCAGCCCGCGGACAGGGAGGAGCAATCAGCCCCAGCATTTT. The chain recombines TRBV7-8 with TRBJ1-5; TRBD1 aligns across 8 bases. This CDR3 comprises 16 residues. CDR1 and CDR2 (germline): SGHVS, FQNEAQ. The V gene end was trimmed by 5 bases and the J gene end by 1 base; junction bases not matched to a gene: 7.

This chain uses TRBV7-9 with TRBJ2-5; 7 nucleotides align to TRBD2. The CDR3 is made up of 16 amino acids. J was trimmed by 4 bases and V by 0 bases; bases with no gene match: 8. Looked up from germline, CDR1 is SEHNR and CDR2 is FQNEAQ (reference sequence). The CDR3 DNA reads as TGTGCCAGCAGCTTAGCCAGCGGGGCCGTCCGAGAGACCCAGTACTTC. Amino acids: CASSLASGAVRETQYF.

This clone was observed a few times. This chain uses TRBV5-8 with TRBJ1-1; D unresolved. The CDR3 has 13 amino acids. Trimming removed 4 bases at V and 9 bases at J, with 16 bases between. Germline CDR1 reads SGHTS; CDR2 reads YDEGEE. Here the CDR3 reads CASSLEWREKAFF. As DNA, the CDR3 is TGTGCCAGCAGCCTGGAGTGGAGGGAGAAAGCTTTCTTT.

This chain links TRBV20-1 with TRBJ2-1, with unresolved D. The germline V gene encodes CDR1 DFQATT and CDR2 SNEGSKA (reference sequence). There are 11 residues in the CDR3. The V gene lost 3 bases and the J gene lost 5 bases, with 5 bases spanning the gap. The CDR3 protein is CSASSDNEQFF. The CDR3 DNA follows: TGCAGTGCTAGTTCGGACAATGAGCAGTTCTTC.

This chain uses TRBV5-1 with TRBJ2-1; maybe TRBD2 (6 bases). The CDR3 extends over 13 amino acids. Trimming removed 3 bases from V and 7 bases from J, with 11 bases in between. The germline V gene encodes CDR1 SGHRS and CDR2 YFSETQ. The CDR3 protein is CASSYLAKNEQFF. CDR3 bases: TGCGCCAGCAGCTACCTAGCGAAAAATGAGCAGTTCTTC.